The clone carrying this TCR beta chain was seen a few times. Its antigen remains unidentified. The CDR3 sequence is 16 residues long. Per the germline V gene, CDR1 is MNHEY and CDR2 is SMNVEV (reference sequence). Trimming shortened V by 10 bases and J by 1 base, and 21 bases separated the two germline ends. This sample is drawn from a study of beta chain features in type 1 diabetes. Study-level background: Age and gender were similar between patients and healthy donors, as were cell yields. Study-wide findings and caveats: VDJ junctions sequenced from type 1 diabetes patients showed fewer insertions and more deletions.

Every isolated RNA sample was fully reverse transcribed, so sequencing captured expressed TCRB transcripts. Roughly 3.4 million reads per sample on average were obtained from naive, central memory and regulatory T cell samples. Repertoires were generated with immunoSEQ multiplex PCR, while TCRdb's copy carries only in-frame clones and drops some. This sample yields around 450,000 clones, of which about an eighth are seen a single time; about 0.045% belongs to the top ten. The source material was naive CD4+ T cells from blood. This clonotype was sampled from a woman under 30 in good health. The V gene is TRBV27, the J gene TRBJ2-3; D tentatively fits TRBD1 or TRBD2 (5 bases each). CDR3 nucleotide sequence: TGTGCCACCAGACCGGGACCCCGAGGGGGCACAGATACGCAGTATTTT. Residues: CATRPGPRGGTDTQYF.